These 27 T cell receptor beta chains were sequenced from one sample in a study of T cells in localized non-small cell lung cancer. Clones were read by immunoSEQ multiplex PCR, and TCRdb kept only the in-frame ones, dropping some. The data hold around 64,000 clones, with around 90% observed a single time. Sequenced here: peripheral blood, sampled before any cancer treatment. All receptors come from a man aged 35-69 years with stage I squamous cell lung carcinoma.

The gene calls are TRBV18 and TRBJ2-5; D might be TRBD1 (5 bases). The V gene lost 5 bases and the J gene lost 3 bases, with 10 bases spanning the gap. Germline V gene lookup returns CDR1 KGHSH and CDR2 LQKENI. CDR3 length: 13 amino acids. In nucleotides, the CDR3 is TGTGCCAGCTCAATCAGACAGAAAGAGACCCAGTACTTC. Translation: CASSIRQKETQYF.

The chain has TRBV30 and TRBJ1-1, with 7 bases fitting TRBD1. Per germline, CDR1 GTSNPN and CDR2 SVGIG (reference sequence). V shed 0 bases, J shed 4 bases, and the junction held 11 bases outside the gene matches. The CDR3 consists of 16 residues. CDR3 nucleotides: TGTGCCTGGAGTGTTATGGAAGGCAGGGGGAGCACTGAAGCTTTCTTT. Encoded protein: CAWSVMEGRGSTEAFF.

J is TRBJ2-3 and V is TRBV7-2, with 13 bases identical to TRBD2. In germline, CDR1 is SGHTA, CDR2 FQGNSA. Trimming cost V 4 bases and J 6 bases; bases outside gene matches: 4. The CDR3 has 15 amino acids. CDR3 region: CASSSLLAGGDTQYF. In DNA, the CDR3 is TGTGCCAGCAGCTCACTACTAGCGGGGGGGGATACGCAGTATTTT.

CDR3 sequence reads: CASSLGGSSYEQYF. In nucleotides, the CDR3 is TGTGCCAGCAGCTTAGGAGGAAGCTCCTACGAGCAGTACTTC. This rearrangement joins TRBV11-3 to TRBJ2-7; D call uncertain. Trimming stripped 1 base from V and 0 bases from J, with 7 bases between. Per germline, CDR1 SGHNT and CDR2 YENEEA. CDR3 length: 14 residues. Full variable domain (remainder filled in from reference TRBV11-3 and TRBJ2-7): EAGVVQSPRYKIIEKKQPVAFWCNPISGHNTLYWYLQNLGQGPELLIRYENEEAVDDSQLPKDRFSAERLKGVDSTLKIQPAELGDSAVYLCASSLGGSSYEQYFGPGTRLTVT.

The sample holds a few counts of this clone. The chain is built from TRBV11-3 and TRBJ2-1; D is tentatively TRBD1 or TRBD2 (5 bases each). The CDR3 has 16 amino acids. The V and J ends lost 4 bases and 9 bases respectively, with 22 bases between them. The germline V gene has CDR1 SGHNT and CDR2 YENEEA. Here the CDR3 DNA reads TGTGCCAGCAGCTCGTCCACCGGGGCCGGCAAGGCTGAGCAGTTCTTC. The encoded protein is CASSSSTGAGKAEQFF.

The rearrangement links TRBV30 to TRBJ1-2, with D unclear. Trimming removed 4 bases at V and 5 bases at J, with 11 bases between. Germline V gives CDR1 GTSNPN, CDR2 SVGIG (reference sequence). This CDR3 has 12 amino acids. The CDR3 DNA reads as TGTGCCTGGAATGGTGGCCAATATGGCTACACCTTC. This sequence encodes CAWNGGQYGYTF.

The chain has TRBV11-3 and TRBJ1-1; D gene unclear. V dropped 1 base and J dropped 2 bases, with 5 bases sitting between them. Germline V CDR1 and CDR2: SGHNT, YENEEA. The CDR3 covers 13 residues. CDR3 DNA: TGTGCCAGCAGCTTAGGGGTTAACACTGAAGCTTTCTTT. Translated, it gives CASSLGVNTEAFF.

CDR3 loop: CASSFTSGNEQFF. In DNA form, the CDR3 reads TGCGCCAGCAGCTTTACTAGCGGGAATGAGCAGTTCTTC. The rearrangement joins TRBV5-1 to TRBJ2-1; 9 nucleotides agree with TRBD2. Germline V gene lookup returns CDR1 SGHRS and CDR2 YFSETQ. The junction had 1 base not matched to a gene; V was cut back by 2 bases and J by 7 bases. The CDR3 contains 13 residues.

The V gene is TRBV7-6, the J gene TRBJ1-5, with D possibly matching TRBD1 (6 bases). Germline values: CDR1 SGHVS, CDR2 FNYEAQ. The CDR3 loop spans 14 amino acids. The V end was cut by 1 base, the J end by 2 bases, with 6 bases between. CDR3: CASSLEGGNQPQHF. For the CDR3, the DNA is TGTGCCAGCAGCTTAGAGGGGGGCAATCAGCCCCAGCATTTT.

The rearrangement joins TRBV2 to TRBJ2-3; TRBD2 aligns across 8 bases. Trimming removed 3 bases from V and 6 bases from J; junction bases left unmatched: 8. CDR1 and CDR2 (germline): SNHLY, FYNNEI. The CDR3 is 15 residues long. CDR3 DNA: TGTGCCAGCAGTGATGAAGCGGGAGATGAGGATACGCAGTATTTT. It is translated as CASSDEAGDEDTQYF. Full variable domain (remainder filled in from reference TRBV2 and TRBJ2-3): EPEVTQTPSHQVTQMGQEVILRCVPISNHLYFYWYRQILGQKVEFLVSFYNNEISEKSEIFDDQFSVERPDGSNFTLKIRSTKLEDSAMYFCASSDEAGDEDTQYFGPGTRLTVL.

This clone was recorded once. CDR3 DNA sequence: TGTGCCAGCAGCTTAGAGACGGGGCGATATTCCTACGAGCAGTACTTC. This codes for CASSLETGRYSYEQYF. The chain employs TRBV7-9 and TRBJ2-7; D possibly uses TRBD1 or TRBD2 (5 bases each). V was clipped by 1 base and J by 1 base, with 14 bases between them. This CDR3 is 16 amino acids long. The germline gives CDR1 SEHNR, CDR2 FQNEAQ (reference sequence).

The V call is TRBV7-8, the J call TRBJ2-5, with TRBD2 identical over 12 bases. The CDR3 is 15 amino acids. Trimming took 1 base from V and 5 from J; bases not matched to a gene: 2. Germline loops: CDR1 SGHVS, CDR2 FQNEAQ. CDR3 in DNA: TGTGCCAGCAGCTTAGGGCTAGCGGGAGGGGAGACCCAGTACTTC. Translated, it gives CASSLGLAGGETQYF.

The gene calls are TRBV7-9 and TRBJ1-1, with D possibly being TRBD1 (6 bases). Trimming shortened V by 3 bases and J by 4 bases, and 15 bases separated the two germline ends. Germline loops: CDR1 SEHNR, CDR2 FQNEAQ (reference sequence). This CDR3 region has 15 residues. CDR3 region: CASSFTGTRSTEAFF. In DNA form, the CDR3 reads TGTGCCAGCAGCTTTACAGGGACGAGAAGCACTGAAGCTTTCTTT.

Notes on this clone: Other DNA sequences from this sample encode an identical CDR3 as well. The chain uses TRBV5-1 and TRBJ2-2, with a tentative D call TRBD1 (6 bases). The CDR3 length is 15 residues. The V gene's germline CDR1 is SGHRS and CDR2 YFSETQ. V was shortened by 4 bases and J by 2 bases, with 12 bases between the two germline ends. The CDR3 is CASSPGTRNTGELFF. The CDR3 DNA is TGCGCCAGCAGCCCCGGGACAAGAAACACCGGGGAGCTGTTTTTT. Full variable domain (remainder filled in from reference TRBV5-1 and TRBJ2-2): KAGVTQTPRYLIKTRGQQVTLSCSPISGHRSVSWYQQTPGQGLQFLFEYFSETQRNKGNFPGRFSGRQFSNSRSEMNVSTLELGDSALYLCASSPGTRNTGELFFGEGSRLTVL.

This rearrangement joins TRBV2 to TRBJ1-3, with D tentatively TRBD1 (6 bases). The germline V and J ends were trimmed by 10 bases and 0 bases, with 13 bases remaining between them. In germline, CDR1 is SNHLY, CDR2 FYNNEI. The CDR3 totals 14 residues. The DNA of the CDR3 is TGTGCCAACGGACAGTTCCGCTCTGGAAACACCATATATTTT. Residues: CANGQFRSGNTIYF. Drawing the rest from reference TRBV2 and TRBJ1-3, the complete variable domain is EPEVTQTPSHQVTQMGQEVILRCVPISNHLYFYWYRQILGQKVEFLVSFYNNEISEKSEIFDDQFSVERPDGSNFTLKIRSTKLEDSAMYFCANGQFRSGNTIYFGEGSWLTVV.

The CDR3 reads CASSLLGTDTQYF. Written as DNA, the CDR3 is TGTGCCAGCAGTTTATTGGGCACAGATACGCAGTATTTT. The chain joins TRBV27 to TRBJ2-3; D gene ambiguous. Trimming removed 1 base at V and 1 base at J, with 3 bases between. The CDR3 extends over 13 amino acids. Per the germline V gene, CDR1 is MNHEY and CDR2 is SMNVEV (reference sequence).

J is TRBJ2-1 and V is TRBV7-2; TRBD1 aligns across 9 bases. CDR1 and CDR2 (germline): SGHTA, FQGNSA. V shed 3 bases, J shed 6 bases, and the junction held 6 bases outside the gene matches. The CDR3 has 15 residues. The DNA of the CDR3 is TGTGCCAGCAGCTTCGACAGGGGGAAGGGCAATGAGCAGTTCTTC. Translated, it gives CASSFDRGKGNEQFF. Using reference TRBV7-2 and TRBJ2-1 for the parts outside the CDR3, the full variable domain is GAGVSQSPSNKVTEKGKDVELRCDPISGHTALYWYRQSLGQGLEFLIYFQGNSAPDKSGLPSDRFSAERTGGSVSTLTIQRTQQEDSAVYLCASSFDRGKGNEQFFGPGTRLTVL.

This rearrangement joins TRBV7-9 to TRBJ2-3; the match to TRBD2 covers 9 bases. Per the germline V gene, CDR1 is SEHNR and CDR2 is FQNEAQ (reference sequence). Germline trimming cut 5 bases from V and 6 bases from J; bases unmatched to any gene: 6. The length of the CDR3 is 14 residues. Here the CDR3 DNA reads TGTGCCAGCAGCCGGCGGGAGGGCGTGGATACGCAGTATTTT. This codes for CASSRREGVDTQYF.

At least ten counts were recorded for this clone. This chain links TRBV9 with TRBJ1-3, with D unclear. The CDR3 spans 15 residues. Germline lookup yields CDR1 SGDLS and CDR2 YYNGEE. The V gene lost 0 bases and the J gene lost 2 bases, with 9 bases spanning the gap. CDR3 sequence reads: CASSVATGTGNTIYF. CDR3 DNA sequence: TGTGCCAGCAGCGTAGCTACCGGGACTGGAAACACCATATATTTT. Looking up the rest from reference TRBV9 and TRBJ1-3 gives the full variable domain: DSGVTQTPKHLITATGQRVTLRCSPRSGDLSVYWYQQSLDQGLQFLIQYYNGEERAKGNILERFSAQQFPDLHSELNLSSLELGDSALYFCASSVATGTGNTIYFGEGSWLTVV.

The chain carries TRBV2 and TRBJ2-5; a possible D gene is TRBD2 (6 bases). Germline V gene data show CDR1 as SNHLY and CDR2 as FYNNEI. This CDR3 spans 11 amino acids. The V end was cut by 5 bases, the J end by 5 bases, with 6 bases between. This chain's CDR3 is CASSREETQYF. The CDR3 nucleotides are TGTGCCAGCAGTCGGGAGGAGACCCAGTACTTC.

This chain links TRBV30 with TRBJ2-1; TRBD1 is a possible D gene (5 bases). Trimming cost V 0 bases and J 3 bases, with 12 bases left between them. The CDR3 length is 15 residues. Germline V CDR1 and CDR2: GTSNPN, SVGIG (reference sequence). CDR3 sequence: CAWSVGTRVYNEQFF. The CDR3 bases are TGTGCCTGGAGTGTTGGTACCAGGGTCTACAATGAGCAGTTCTTC.

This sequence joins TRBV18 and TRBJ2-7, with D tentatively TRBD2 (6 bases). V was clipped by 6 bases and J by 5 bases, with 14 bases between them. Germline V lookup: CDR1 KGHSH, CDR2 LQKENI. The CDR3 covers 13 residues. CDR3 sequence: CASSVGTEDEQYF. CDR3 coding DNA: TGTGCCAGCTCCGTCGGGACTGAGGACGAGCAGTACTTC.

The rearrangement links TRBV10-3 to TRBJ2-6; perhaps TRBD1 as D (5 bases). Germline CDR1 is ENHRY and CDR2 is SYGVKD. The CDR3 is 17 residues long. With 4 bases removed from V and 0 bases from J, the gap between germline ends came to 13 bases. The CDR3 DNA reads TGTGCCATCAGTGGTGACAGTCCGAACTCTGGGGCCAACGTCCTGACTTTC. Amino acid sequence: CAISGDSPNSGANVLTF.

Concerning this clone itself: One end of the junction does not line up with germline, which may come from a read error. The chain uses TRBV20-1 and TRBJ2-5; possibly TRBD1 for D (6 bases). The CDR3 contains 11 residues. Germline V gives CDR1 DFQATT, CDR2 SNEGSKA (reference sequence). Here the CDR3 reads CSARDGQQGHF. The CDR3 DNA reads TGCAGTGCTAGAGATGGACAGCAAGGGCACTTC.

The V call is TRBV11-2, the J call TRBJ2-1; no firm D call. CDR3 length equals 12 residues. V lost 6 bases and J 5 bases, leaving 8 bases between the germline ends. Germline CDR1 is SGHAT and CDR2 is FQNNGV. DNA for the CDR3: TGTGCCAGCAGTAAAGACCACAATGAGCAGTTCTTC. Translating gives CASSKDHNEQFF.

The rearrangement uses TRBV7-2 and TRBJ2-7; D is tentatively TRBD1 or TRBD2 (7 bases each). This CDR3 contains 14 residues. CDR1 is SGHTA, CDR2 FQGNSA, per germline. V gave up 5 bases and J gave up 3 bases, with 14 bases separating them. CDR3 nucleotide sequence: TGTGCCAGCAGCAGCGGCAGGGGGGGCTACGAGCAGTACTTC. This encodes CASSSGRGGYEQYF.

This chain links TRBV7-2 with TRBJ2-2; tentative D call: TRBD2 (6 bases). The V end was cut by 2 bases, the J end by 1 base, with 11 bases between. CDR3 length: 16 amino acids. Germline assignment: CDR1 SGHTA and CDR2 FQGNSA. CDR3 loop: CASSLYGAGNTGELFF. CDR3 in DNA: TGTGCCAGCAGCTTATACGGAGCGGGGAACACCGGGGAGCTGTTTTTT.